These 3 T cell receptor beta chains share one sample of origin, sequenced in a study of TIL therapy for anti-PD-1-resistant metastatic lung cancer. Sequencing used immunoSEQ v3. TCRdb keeps only in-frame clones here, not all; method: immunoSEQ multiplex PCR. The sample holds tens of thousands of clones; less than 85% are singletons and the top ten take more than 1.5%. Stated time point: pre-treatment sample, taken before nivolumab and TIL therapy. The source was blood, collected at baseline. The receptors were sampled from a person aged 25-85 years with non-small cell lung cancer.

J is TRBJ2-3 and V is TRBV15, with D hard to call. The CDR3 has 13 amino acids. Germline values: CDR1 LNHNV, CDR2 YYDKDF (reference sequence). Between the trimmed V and J ends, which lost 3 bases and 6 bases, there was a span of 10 bases. The chain's CDR3 is CATSRRYYDTQYF. The CDR3 coding sequence is TGTGCCACCAGCAGGAGATACTATGATACGCAGTATTTT. The entire variable domain, with the rest obtained from reference TRBV15 and TRBJ2-3, is as follows: DAMVIQNPRYQVTQFGKPVTLSCSQTLNHNVMYWYQQKSSQAPKLLFHYYDKDFNNEADTPDNFQSRRPNTSFCFLDIRSPGLGDTAMYLCATSRRYYDTQYFGPGTRLTVL.

This chain links TRBV2 with TRBJ1-5; 8 bases agree with TRBD1. CDR1 is SNHLY and CDR2 is FYNNEI in the germline V gene. This CDR3 spans 14 amino acids. V lost 4 bases and J lost 2; bases outside the gene matches: 1. The CDR3: CASSATGGNQPQHF. The CDR3 region has the DNA TGTGCCAGCAGTGCGACAGGGGGCAATCAGCCCCAGCATTTT. The whole variable domain, filled in from reference TRBV2 and TRBJ1-5, reads EPEVTQTPSHQVTQMGQEVILRCVPISNHLYFYWYRQILGQKVEFLVSFYNNEISEKSEIFDDQFSVERPDGSNFTLKIRSTKLEDSAMYFCASSATGGNQPQHFGDGTRLSIL.

CDR3 coding DNA: TGCGCCAGCAGCCAAGACTCCGGGACTAGCGAAGATACGCAGTATTTT. Protein: CASSQDSGTSEDTQYF. This rearrangement joins TRBV4-1 to TRBJ2-3, with TRBD2 identical over 10 bases. Trimming at V came to 0 bases and at J to 5 bases, leaving 5 bases not matched to a gene. Germline CDR1 MGHRA, CDR2 YSYEKL. CDR3 length: 16 amino acids.